The sequence of this T cell receptor beta chain was determined in a study of T cell responses to AZD1222 COVID-19 vaccine. The CDR3 is made up of 16 amino acids. The V gene end was trimmed by 5 bases and the J gene end by 1 base; junction bases not matched to a gene: 11. Germline V lookup: CDR1 SGHRS, CDR2 YFSETQ. Whole-study findings and limits: At baseline, seropositivity was found in only a handful of AZD1222 recipients. White British people made up most donors, females outnumbered males, and clonal diversity was possibly underestimated.

Regarding this clone: The antigen is undetermined.

Second doses at about 4 or about 12 weeks were pooled. Only in-frame clones appear in the TCRdb table, and some are missing; sequencing was by immunoSEQ multiplex PCR. This sample has more than 85,000 clones; around 84% occur once, and the top ten carry 13% to 15%. The sequencing used peripheral blood, collected 28 days after the second AZD1222 dose. The source is an adult who received the AZD1222 COVID-19 vaccine. J is TRBJ2-5 and V is TRBV5-1; TRBD1 matches 7 bases. CDR3: CASRQGPMLFQETQYF. CDR3 DNA: TGCGCCAGCAGACAGGGGCCGATGTTGTTCCAAGAGACCCAGTACTTC.